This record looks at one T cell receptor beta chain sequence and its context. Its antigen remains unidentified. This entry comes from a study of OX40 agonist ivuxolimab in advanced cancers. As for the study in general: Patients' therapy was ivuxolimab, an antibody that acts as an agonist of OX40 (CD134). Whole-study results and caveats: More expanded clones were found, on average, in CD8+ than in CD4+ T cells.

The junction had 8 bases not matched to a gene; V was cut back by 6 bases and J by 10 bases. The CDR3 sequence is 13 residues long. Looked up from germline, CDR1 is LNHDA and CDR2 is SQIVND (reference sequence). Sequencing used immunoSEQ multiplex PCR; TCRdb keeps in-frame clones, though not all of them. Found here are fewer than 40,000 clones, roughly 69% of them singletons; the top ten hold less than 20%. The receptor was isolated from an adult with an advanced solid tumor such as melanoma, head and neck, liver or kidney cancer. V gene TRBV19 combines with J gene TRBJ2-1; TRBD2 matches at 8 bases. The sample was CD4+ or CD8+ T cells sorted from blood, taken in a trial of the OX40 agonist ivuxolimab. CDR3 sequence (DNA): TGTGCCAGTAGGGCAAGCGGGGGCGGCGAGCAGTTCTTC. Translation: CASRASGGGEQFF. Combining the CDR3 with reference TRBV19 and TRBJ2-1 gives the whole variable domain DGGITQSPKYLFRKEGQNVTLSCEQNLNHDAMYWYRQDPGQGLRLIYYSQIVNDFQKGDIAEGYSVSREKKESFPLTVTSAQKNPTAFYLCASRASGGGEQFFGPGTRLTVL.